The 12 T cell receptor beta chains below come from one sample, sequenced in a study of T cell clonality in common variable immunodeficiency (dated by TCRdb to between 2014 and 2017). Library preparation used the immunoSEQ multiplex PCR assay. Held by TCRdb, this immuneACCESS table contains in-frame sequences only and omits some clones. Under half of the omission traces to an unresolved V gene where checked; the cause of the rest is unknown. The table shows some 60,000 clones here, with no singletons. 1.5% to 2% of the sample goes to the ten largest clones. The sample was peripheral blood mononuclear cells. The receptors stem from a person aged 18 to 75 in good health.

This clone has a count of ten or more. The read falls 3 residues short of the CDR3 end, and the missing part is taken from the germline J gene. The gene calls are TRBV30 and TRBJ2-5; D may be TRBD2 (6 bases). The V and J ends lost 4 bases and 2 bases respectively, with 8 bases between them. The CDR3 totals 12 residues. Germline V gene data show CDR1 as GTSNPN and CDR2 as SVGIG (reference sequence). The CDR3 bases that were read are TGTGCCTGGATTGGGGGGCAAGAGACC. This codes for CAWIGGQET. The entire CDR3 sequence reads CAWIGGQETQYF.

In its sample, this clone was seen many times. From the germline J gene comes the end of the CDR3, since the read stops 3 residues before it. The chain combines TRBV6-2 or TRBV6-3 with TRBJ2-1; TRBD2 agrees at 8 bases. The length of the CDR3 is 15 residues. The V and J ends lost 6 bases and 6 bases, in that order; junction bases with no gene match: 10. The germline CDR1 and CDR2 sequences are MNHEY and SVGEGT. The CDR3 reads CASRAPLAGLNEQFF. The CDR3 bases that were read are TGTGCCAGCAGGGCCCCTCTAGCGGGCCTCAATGAG.

Ten or more counts support this clone. Read sequence stops 3 residues before the CDR3 end, and the germline J gene provides the missing end. The genes are TRBV14 and TRBJ2-5; tentative D call: TRBD1 (6 bases). Trimming took off 1 base at V and 5 bases at J, with 11 bases between the two ends. The length of the CDR3 is 14 residues. CDR1 and CDR2 from the germline V gene are SGHDN and FVKESK. The CDR3 DNA, read in part, is TGTGCCAGCAGCCAAGCAGGGGTTTGGGAGACC. Its protein product is CASSQAGVWET. The CDR3 in its entirety is CASSQAGVWETQYF.

This clone has ten or more counts. The CDR3 end is not reached by the read, which stops 3 residues before it; the germline J gene fills it in. The chain couples TRBV20-1 to TRBJ2-1, with D perhaps TRBD1 (6 bases). The CDR3 covers 11 residues. V dropped 6 bases and J dropped 8 bases, with 11 bases sitting between them. CDR1 DFQATT and CDR2 SNEGSKA come from the germline V gene (reference sequence). The CDR3: CSAPTGYEQFF. The CDR3 bases that were read are TGCAGTGCCCCAACAGGGTATGAG.

This clone was recorded many times. The read terminates 3 residues ahead of where the CDR3 ends, so the germline J gene completes it. This rearrangement joins TRBV7-2 to TRBJ1-5, with D possibly being TRBD1 (6 bases). Germline CDR1 and CDR2: SGHTA and FQGNSA. V shed 5 bases and J shed 5 bases, with 13 bases lying between them. CDR3 length equals 14 residues. Incomplete CDR3 DNA: TGTGCCAGCAGCCCCTCACAGGGACATCAGCCC. It encodes CASSPSQGHQP. The whole CDR3 sequence reads CASSPSQGHQPQHF.

This clone was seen a handful of times. The read terminates 3 residues ahead of where the CDR3 ends, so the germline J gene completes it. The rearrangement uses TRBV13 and TRBJ2-7; D may be TRBD1 (7 bases). Germline CDR1 reads PRHDT; CDR2 reads FYEKMQ (reference sequence). V lost 4 bases, J lost 2 bases, and 21 bases lay in between. The CDR3 runs to 17 residues. The DNA read from the CDR3 is TGTGCCAGCAGCTCCTCAGGGGGAGGACAGTCAACCTACGAG. Translating it yields CASSSSGGGQSTYE. The CDR3 in full is CASSSSGGGQSTYEQYF. Full variable domain (remainder filled in from reference TRBV13 and TRBJ2-7): AAGVIQSPRHLIKEKRETATLKCYPIPRHDTVYWYQQGPGQDPQFLISFYEKMQSDKGSIPDRFSAQQFSDYHSELNMSSLELGDSALYFCASSSSGGGQSTYEQYFGPGTRLTVT.

With respect to this clone: The CDR3 end is not reached by the read, which stops 3 residues before it; the germline J gene fills it in. The gene calls are TRBV29-1 and TRBJ2-5, with a possible D match to TRBD2 (6 bases). CDR3 length: 13 residues. Per the germline V gene, CDR1 is SQVTM and CDR2 is ANQGSEA. Trimming shortened V by 6 bases and J by 5 bases, and 16 bases separated the two germline ends. CDR3 DNA, as far as it was read: TGCAGCGTGGAACGGGACTCCGGGGAGACC. Amino acids: CSVERDSGET. The full-length CDR3 reads as CSVERDSGETQYF.

This clone was observed at least ten times. Read data end 3 residues before the CDR3 end; the end is taken from the germline J gene. V and J are TRBV7-9 and TRBJ2-1; D is undetermined. This CDR3 comprises 13 residues. Germline loops: CDR1 SEHNR, CDR2 FQNEAQ (reference sequence). Between the trimmed V and J ends, which lost 2 bases and 5 bases, there was a span of 7 bases. CDR3 DNA (partial): TGTGCCAGCAGCTTAAGTCTAAACAATGAG. As protein: CASSLSLNNE. The whole CDR3 reads CASSLSLNNEQFF.

This clone was counted between two and nine times. The read comes to an end 3 residues before the CDR3 does, leaving the germline J gene to fill in the end. This chain links TRBV10-2 with TRBJ1-2; maybe TRBD1 (5 bases). Germline assignment: CDR1 WSHSY and CDR2 SAAADI. Trimming removed 3 bases from V and 4 bases from J, with 12 bases in between. The CDR3 runs to 14 residues. The sequenced part of the CDR3 DNA is TGCGCCAGCAGTGATAGGGGTCGCAGCTATGGC. Translated, it gives CASSDRGRSYG. Given in full, the CDR3 is CASSDRGRSYGYTF.

This clone was observed many times. The read ends 3 residues shy of where the CDR3 ends; the end is completed using the germline J gene. The chain joins TRBV6-1 to TRBJ2-5, with 9 nucleotides matching TRBD1. The CDR3 totals 16 residues. Unmatched junction bases numbered 11, after V lost 4 bases and J lost 5 bases. CDR1 MNHNS and CDR2 SASEGT come from the germline V gene. Partial CDR3 DNA: TGTGCCAGCAGTGCTTACAGGGGGCGCATTTCGGAGACC. This sequence encodes CASSAYRGRISET. The CDR3 as a whole reads CASSAYRGRISETQYF.

The sample holds many counts of this clone. The read terminates 3 residues before the CDR3 end, so the remaining end is supplied by the germline J gene. This chain links TRBV11-3 with TRBJ2-5; TRBD1 agrees at 9 bases. This CDR3 contains 15 residues. J was trimmed by 0 bases and V by 4 bases; bases with no gene match: 3. Germline lookup yields CDR1 SGHNT and CDR2 YENEEA. The CDR3 sequence: CASSYDRGDQETQYF. The DNA read from the CDR3 is TGTGCCAGCAGCTACGACAGGGGGGACCAAGAGACC.

This clone was seen repeatedly, ten times or more. The sequenced fragment ends 3 residues before the CDR3 boundary, so the rest is inferred from the germline J gene. V usage is TRBV7-6 and J usage is TRBJ2-7, with 7 bases lining up with TRBD1. The CDR3 extends over 15 amino acids. With 3 bases clipped from V and 5 bases from J, the junction kept 10 bases outside the gene matches. Germline loops: CDR1 SGHVS, CDR2 FNYEAQ. CDR3 amino acids: CASSFASGGPNEQYF. The part of the CDR3 DNA that was read is TGTGCCAGCAGCTTTGCGTCAGGGGGTCCGAACGAG.